The 30 T cell receptor beta chains listed next were all sequenced from one sample in a study of blood T cell repertoires in COVID-19. Clones were sequenced by immunoSEQ multiplex PCR, and TCRdb holds only the in-frame ones, with some missing. The data contain a few hundred thousand clones, approximately 87% of them singletons. Sequencing was performed on peripheral blood. These receptors all stem from a man in his sixties who had recovered from COVID-19.

The chain couples TRBV6-5 to TRBJ1-1; a weak D match, TRBD1 (6 bases). V lost 6 bases, J lost 8 bases, and 19 bases lay in between. Germline V lookup: CDR1 MNHEY, CDR2 SVGAGI. The CDR3 covers 14 residues. CDR3 DNA sequence: TGTGCCAGCAGACAGGGAACGTTAGGAAGGGAAGCTTTCTTT. Translation gives CASRQGTLGREAFF.

This chain joins TRBV7-6 and TRBJ2-2, with TRBD2 matching over 13 bases. CDR1 and CDR2 (germline): SGHVS, FNYEAQ. The V and J ends lost 5 bases and 1 base, in that order; junction bases with no gene match: 7. The CDR3 length is 18 residues. The CDR3 sequence is CASSPRTSGSWNTGELFF. The CDR3 bases are TGTGCCAGCAGCCCAAGGACTAGCGGGAGTTGGAACACCGGGGAGCTGTTTTTT.

The chain couples TRBV28 to TRBJ2-1; no clear D. Germline CDR1 MDHEN, CDR2 SYDVKM. V dropped 3 bases and J dropped 2 bases, with 8 bases sitting between them. The CDR3 has 14 amino acids. CDR3: CASSFGGTYNEQFF. For the CDR3, the DNA is TGTGCCAGCAGTTTCGGCGGAACCTACAATGAGCAGTTCTTC. Full variable domain (outside the CDR3, taken from reference TRBV28 and TRBJ2-1): DVKVTQSSRYLVKRTGEKVFLECVQDMDHENMFWYRQDPGLGLRLIYFSYDVKMKEKGDIPEGYSVSREKKERFSLILESASTNQTSMYLCASSFGGTYNEQFFGPGTRLTVL.

This clone was observed a few times. The chain is built from TRBV5-1 and TRBJ1-1, with a possible D match to TRBD1 (6 bases). The germline gives CDR1 SGHRS, CDR2 YFSETQ. V lost 2 bases to trimming and J lost 1 base, with 9 bases between them. CDR3 length: 14 amino acids. The CDR3 DNA reads as TGCGCCAGCAGCTTCCAGGGGCCGAACACTGAAGCTTTCTTT. This encodes CASSFQGPNTEAFF.

The chain joins TRBV30 to TRBJ1-2; maybe TRBD1 (5 bases). Germline V gene sequence: CDR1 GTSNPN, CDR2 SVGIG (reference sequence). The germline V and J ends were trimmed by 3 bases and 4 bases, with 12 bases remaining between them. This CDR3 is built from 13 residues. CDR3 protein: CAWSGGGPYGYTF. CDR3 in DNA: TGTGCCTGGAGCGGGGGGGGTCCCTATGGCTACACCTTC.

This clone has just one count. The J gene is TRBJ2-7, the V gene TRBV11-2; a weak D match, TRBD1 (6 bases). Trimming stripped 1 base from V and 3 bases from J, with 13 bases between. Looked up from germline, CDR1 is SGHAT and CDR2 is FQNNGV. CDR3 size: 15 residues. The CDR3 region has the DNA TGTGCCAGCAGCTTAGTTCTGGGGGCGGTCTACGAGCAGTACTTC. Amino acids: CASSLVLGAVYEQYF.

As DNA, the CDR3 is TGTGCCAGTAGTACACTAACAGGGCCGGTTTACGAGCAGTACTTC. It yields the protein CASSTLTGPVYEQYF. This rearrangement joins TRBV19 to TRBJ2-7; TRBD1 might be the D (6 bases). V dropped 4 bases and J dropped 4 bases, with 17 bases sitting between them. The CDR3 length is 15 residues. In germline, CDR1 is LNHDA, CDR2 SQIVND (reference sequence).

The CDR3 sequence is CASSFGTGNEKLFF. The CDR3 DNA sequence: TGTGCCAGCAGCTTCGGGACAGGCAACGAAAAACTGTTTTTT. The chain combines TRBV14 with TRBJ1-4; 8 bases match TRBD1. V shed 5 bases and J 8 bases; nucleotides not matched to a gene: 7. Germline CDR1 is SGHDN and CDR2 is FVKESK. The CDR3 loop spans 14 amino acids. Combining the CDR3 with reference TRBV14 and TRBJ1-4 gives the whole variable domain EAGVTQFPSHSVIEKGQTVTLRCDPISGHDNLYWYRRVMGKEIKFLLHFVKESKQDESGMPNNRFLAERTGGTYSTLKVQPAELEDSGVYFCASSFGTGNEKLFFGSGTQLSVL.

This chain connects TRBV4-2 to TRBJ2-3; 9 positions agree with TRBD2. Germline V lookup: CDR1 LGHNA, CDR2 YNFKEQ. The V gene end was trimmed by 3 bases and the J gene end by 4 bases; junction bases not matched to a gene: 14. The CDR3 totals 18 residues. CDR3 in DNA: TGTGCCAGCAGCCACCATGGTAGCGGGGGCATCAGTCCAGATACGCAGTATTTT. It is translated as CASSHHGSGGISPDTQYF.

The CDR3 coding sequence is TGTGCCAGCAGCCCCGGGACAGCGGGTGGAAACACCATATATTTT. Translated, it gives CASSPGTAGGNTIYF. The rearrangement joins TRBV7-6 to TRBJ1-3, with 7 bases aligning to TRBD1. CDR1 is SGHVS and CDR2 is FNYEAQ in the germline V gene. V shed 5 bases and J 3 bases; nucleotides not matched to a gene: 7. This CDR3 has 15 amino acids.

The chain is built from TRBV7-6 and TRBJ1-3, with D perhaps matching TRBD1 (5 bases). V was clipped by 1 base and J by 1 base, with 11 bases between them. Germline V gene lookup returns CDR1 SGHVS and CDR2 FNYEAQ. CDR3 length: 16 residues. As DNA, the CDR3 is TGTGCCAGCAGCTTAGGGGGCAGCCGATCTGGAAACACCATATATTTT. Encoded protein: CASSLGGSRSGNTIYF. Based on the CDR3 plus reference TRBV7-6 and TRBJ1-3, the full variable domain is GAGVSQSPRYKVTKRGQDVALRCDPISGHVSLYWYRQALGQGPEFLTYFNYEAQQDKSGLPNDRFSAERPEGSISTLTIQRTEQRDSAMYRCASSLGGSRSGNTIYFGEGSWLTVV.

The V call is TRBV27, the J call TRBJ2-1, with a possible D match to TRBD2 (5 bases). The V gene lost 4 bases and the J gene lost 2 bases, with 6 bases spanning the gap. Germline V CDR1 and CDR2: MNHEY, SMNVEV (reference sequence). CDR3 length: 13 residues. The CDR3 DNA sequence: TGTGCCAGCAGTTACGGGGCCTACAATGAGCAGTTCTTC. It codes for CASSYGAYNEQFF.

This clone was seen once. J is TRBJ1-6 and V is TRBV21-1. TRBV21-1 represents a pseudogene. This CDR3 comprises 15 residues. The CDR3 here is CASSEGAGADSPLHF. CDR3 nucleotide sequence: TGTGCCAGCAGCGAGGGTGCGGGGGCTGATTCACCCCTCCACTTT.

This chain connects TRBV3-1 (or the pseudogene TRBV3-2) to TRBJ2-5; TRBD2 aligns across 10 bases. Germline values: CDR1 LGHDT, CDR2 YNNKEL (reference sequence). With V trimmed by 2 bases and J by 0 bases, 6 bases remained unmatched. CDR3 size: 17 residues. CDR3 loop: CASSQFSGGADQETQYF. The CDR3 DNA is TGTGCCAGCAGCCAATTCAGCGGGGGGGCTGACCAAGAGACCCAGTACTTC.

The V and J genes are TRBV4-3 and TRBJ2-7; D may be TRBD1 (5 bases). Germline V gene sequence: CDR1 LGHNA, CDR2 YSLEER. Between the trimmed V and J ends, which lost 0 bases and 5 bases, there was a span of 8 bases. This CDR3 comprises 13 residues. CDR3 sequence (DNA): TGCGCCAGCAGCCAAGACAGGGCTCACGAGCAGTACTTC. This codes for CASSQDRAHEQYF.

The genes are TRBV9 and TRBJ2-5, with 9 nucleotides matching TRBD1. From germline, CDR1 is SGDLS and CDR2 YYNGEE. J was trimmed by 4 bases and V by 0 bases; bases with no gene match: 7. This CDR3 region has 16 residues. The chain's CDR3 is CASSVGTTGGTETQYF. The CDR3 DNA is TGTGCCAGCAGCGTAGGTACAACAGGGGGCACAGAGACCCAGTACTTC.

This rearrangement joins TRBV6-6 to TRBJ1-5; 10 positions match TRBD1. V was pared by 6 bases and J by 3 bases, with 8 bases of the junction left unmatched. This CDR3 contains 16 residues. CDR1 and CDR2 from the germline V gene are MNHNY and SVGAGI (reference sequence). CDR3 sequence reads: CASRQGTGVSNQPQHF. CDR3 DNA sequence: TGTGCCAGCAGACAAGGGACAGGGGTTTCCAATCAGCCCCAGCATTTT.

The count of this clone is one. The chain recombines TRBV30 with TRBJ1-4; D may be TRBD1 (5 bases). V was pared by 4 bases and J by 6 bases, with 12 bases between. Per the germline V gene, CDR1 is GTSNPN and CDR2 is SVGIG (reference sequence). The CDR3 covers 13 residues. The CDR3: CAWNGAPDEKLFF. CDR3 nucleotide sequence: TGTGCCTGGAATGGGGCCCCGGATGAAAAACTGTTTTTT.

The V gene is TRBV12-3 or TRBV12-4, the J gene TRBJ1-3, with D perhaps TRBD1 (5 bases). This CDR3 spans 11 amino acids. V was clipped by 5 bases and J by 9 bases, with 8 bases between them. The CDR3 nucleotides read TGTGCCAGCAGTGTTAGGGGCACCATATATTTT. It specifies CASSVRGTIYF.

CDR3 loop: CASSQDWGLASGANVLTF. CDR3 DNA: TGTGCCAGCAGCCAAGATTGGGGACTAGCCTCTGGGGCCAACGTCCTGACTTTC. The chain combines TRBV4-2 with TRBJ2-6, with 9 bases aligning to TRBD2. The CDR3 spans 18 residues. The ends lost 0 bases at V and 0 bases at J; junction bases unmatched: 3. CDR1 is LGHNA, CDR2 YNFKEQ, per germline.

This clone was picked up one time. The genes are TRBV30 and TRBJ2-3; a possible D gene is TRBD2 (7 bases). This CDR3 spans 15 amino acids. The ends were cut back, 0 bases at V and 4 bases at J, with 14 bases in the middle. The germline CDR1 and CDR2 sequences are GTSNPN and SVGIG (reference sequence). CDR3 sequence (DNA): TGTGCCTGGAGTGTAAGGGGGGGCCTAGCAGATACGCAGTATTTT. Its protein product is CAWSVRGGLADTQYF.

V is TRBV5-4 and J is TRBJ1-1; 10 bases match TRBD1. CDR3 size: 15 residues. V was pared by 5 bases and J by 4 bases, with 8 bases of the junction left unmatched. Per germline, CDR1 SGHNT and CDR2 YYREEE (reference sequence). The CDR3 DNA follows: TGTGCCAGCAGGCGGGACAGGGGCGTCGGCACTGAAGCTTTCTTT. Amino acids: CASRRDRGVGTEAFF.

The V gene is TRBV9, the J gene TRBJ2-3, with 7 bases matching TRBD2. Germline CDR1 is SGDLS and CDR2 is YYNGEE. Unmatched junction bases numbered 8, after V lost 4 bases and J lost 6 bases. The CDR3 runs 14 residues. The CDR3 nucleotides are TGTGCCAGCAGCCCCCGGACTAGTCCTGATACGCAGTATTTT. Its translation: CASSPRTSPDTQYF.

This clone has a single count. CDR3 in amino acids: CASSIETGNTDTQYF. In DNA form, the CDR3 reads TGTGCCAGTAGTATAGAGACAGGGAATACAGATACGCAGTATTTT. The genes are TRBV19 and TRBJ2-3, with 7 bases identical to TRBD1. V was clipped by 0 bases and J by 3 bases; unmatched bases: 3. The CDR3 spans 15 residues. Germline-derived CDR1 and CDR2 are LNHDA and SQIVND (reference sequence).

V and J are TRBV9 and TRBJ2-7, with 9 bases matching TRBD1. J lost 3 bases, V lost 3 bases, and 7 bases had no gene match. CDR3 length: 15 residues. CDR1 SGDLS and CDR2 YYNGEE come from the germline V gene. This chain's CDR3 is CASSARTGDNYEQYF. The CDR3 coding sequence is TGTGCCAGCAGCGCAAGGACAGGGGATAACTACGAGCAGTACTTC.

Notes on this clone: Other DNA sequences within the sample encode an identical CDR3. The rearrangement uses TRBV24-1 and TRBJ2-3, with 12 bases matching TRBD2. V lost 4 bases to trimming and J lost 3 bases; unmatched junction nucleotides: 4. CDR1 is KGHDR, CDR2 SFDVKD, per germline. The CDR3 has 16 amino acids. The CDR3 loop reads CATSDPGTSGTDTQYF. As DNA, the CDR3 is TGTGCCACCAGTGACCCCGGGACTAGCGGGACAGATACGCAGTATTTT.

The CDR3 DNA is TGCAGCGTTAAGCAGGGGTGGACCGGGGAGCTGTTTTTT. This translates into CSVKQGWTGELFF. The rearrangement joins TRBV29-1 to TRBJ2-2, with D perhaps matching TRBD1 (6 bases). Germline V gives CDR1 SQVTM, CDR2 ANQGSEA. Trimming pared 5 bases from V and 5 bases from J, leaving 12 bases between. The CDR3 length is 13 residues.

The chain combines TRBV27 with TRBJ2-7, with a possible D match to TRBD1 (6 bases). Per the germline V gene, CDR1 is MNHEY and CDR2 is SMNVEV (reference sequence). Trimming took 6 bases from V and 2 from J, leaving 14 bases between them. The length of the CDR3 is 14 residues. CDR3 amino acids: CASRDSGLPYEQYF. The CDR3 DNA sequence: TGTGCCAGCAGGGACAGTGGGCTGCCCTACGAGCAGTACTTC.

The chain carries TRBV6-1 and TRBJ2-2, with TRBD1 as a possible D gene (6 bases). Germline CDR1 reads MNHNS; CDR2 reads SASEGT. CDR3 length: 16 amino acids. V was clipped by 2 bases and J by 0 bases, with 10 bases between them. The CDR3 nucleotides are TGTGCCAGCAGTGAAACAGGGACCTCGAACACCGGGGAGCTGTTTTTT. The encoded protein is CASSETGTSNTGELFF.

The chain joins TRBV18 to TRBJ1-5; the D gene is possibly TRBD1 (5 bases). The germline V gene encodes CDR1 KGHSH and CDR2 LQKENI. The CDR3 has 14 amino acids. V gave up 3 bases and J gave up 3 bases, with 9 bases separating them. The CDR3 DNA reads TGTGCCAGCTCACCCGACAGCACCAATCAGCCCCAGCATTTT. Its translation is CASSPDSTNQPQHF. The variable domain in full, completed from reference TRBV18 and TRBJ1-5, reads NAGVMQNPRHLVRRRGQEARLRCSPMKGHSHVYWYRQLPEEGLKFMVYLQKENIIDESGMPKERFSAEFPKEGPSILRIQQVVRGDSAAYFCASSPDSTNQPQHFGDGTRLSIL.